What follows are 5 T cell receptor beta chains derived from one specimen sequenced in a study of T cells in narcolepsy. Clones were sequenced by immunoSEQ multiplex PCR, and TCRdb holds only the in-frame ones, with some missing. The sample includes roughly 15,000 clones, 65% to 90% seen only once; the top ten take over 35%. The specimen sequenced was memory (CD45RA-) CD4+ T cells from blood. These receptors were taken from a human donor in good health.

The chain links TRBV6-1 to TRBJ1-2; TRBD1 matches 7 bases. Per germline, CDR1 MNHNS and CDR2 SASEGT. The CDR3 is 14 amino acids. Trimming took 0 bases from V and 8 from J; bases not matched to a gene: 6. The CDR3 DNA reads as TGTGCCAGCAGTGAAGCGTACAGGGGAGGGGGCTACACCTTC. It translates to CASSEAYRGGGYTF.

This rearrangement joins TRBV6-5 to TRBJ2-1; D unclear. Germline V lookup: CDR1 MNHEY, CDR2 SVGAGI. With 6 bases removed from V and 6 bases from J, the gap between germline ends came to 18 bases. The length of the CDR3 is 15 residues. The CDR3 here is CASSFRTQTPNEQFF. The CDR3 DNA is TGTGCCAGCAGCTTCAGGACCCAAACGCCCAATGAGCAGTTCTTC.

This chain links TRBV18 with TRBJ1-5; D call uncertain. Between the trimmed V and J ends, which lost 2 bases and 1 base, there was a span of 6 bases. The CDR3 is made up of 14 amino acids. Germline CDR1 and CDR2: KGHSH and LQKENI. The CDR3 loop is CASSPGVSNQPQHF. CDR3 DNA: TGTGCCAGCTCACCAGGGGTAAGCAATCAGCCCCAGCATTTT.

The chain has TRBV7-9 and TRBJ1-1; 7 nucleotides agree with TRBD1. The CDR3 runs to 14 residues. The germline V gene encodes CDR1 SEHNR and CDR2 FQNEAQ (reference sequence). V lost 5 bases, J lost 4 bases, and 7 bases stayed unmatched. The CDR3 reads CASSPTGRPTEAFF. CDR3 nucleotide sequence: TGTGCCAGCAGCCCGACAGGGCGCCCCACTGAAGCTTTCTTT. The full variable domain, with the rest looked up from reference TRBV7-9 and TRBJ1-1, is DTGVSQNPRHKITKRGQNVTFRCDPISEHNRLYWYRQTLGQGPEFLTYFQNEAQLEKSRLLSDRFSAERPKGSFSTLEIQRTEQGDSAMYLCASSPTGRPTEAFFGQGTRLTVV.

The chain recombines TRBV10-1 with TRBJ2-7; a weak D match, TRBD1 (7 bases). The CDR3 spans 14 residues. With 1 base removed from V and 9 bases from J, the gap between germline ends came to 16 bases. Germline CDR1 is WNHNN and CDR2 is SYGVQD (reference sequence). The CDR3 DNA sequence: TGCGCCAGCAGTGAGTGGCAGGGGGGTGAAGGGCAGTACTTC. It is translated as CASSEWQGGEGQYF.